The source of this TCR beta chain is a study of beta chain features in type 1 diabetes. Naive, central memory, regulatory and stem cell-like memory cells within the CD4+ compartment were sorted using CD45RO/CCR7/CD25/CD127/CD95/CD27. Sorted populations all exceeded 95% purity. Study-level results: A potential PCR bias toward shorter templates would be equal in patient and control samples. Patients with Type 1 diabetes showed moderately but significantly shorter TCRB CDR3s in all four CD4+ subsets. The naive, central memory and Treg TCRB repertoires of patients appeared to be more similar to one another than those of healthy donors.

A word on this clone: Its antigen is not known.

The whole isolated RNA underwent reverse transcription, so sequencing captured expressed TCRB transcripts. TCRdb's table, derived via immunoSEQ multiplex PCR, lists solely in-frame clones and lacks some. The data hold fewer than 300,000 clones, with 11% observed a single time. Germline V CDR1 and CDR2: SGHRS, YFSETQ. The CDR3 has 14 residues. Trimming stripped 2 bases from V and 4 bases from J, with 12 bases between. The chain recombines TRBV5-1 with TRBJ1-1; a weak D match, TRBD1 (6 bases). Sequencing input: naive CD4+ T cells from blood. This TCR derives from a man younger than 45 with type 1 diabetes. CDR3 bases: TGCGCCAGCAGCTTCAGGGGAGGGACCACTGAAGCTTTCTTT. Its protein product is CASSFRGGTTEAFF.